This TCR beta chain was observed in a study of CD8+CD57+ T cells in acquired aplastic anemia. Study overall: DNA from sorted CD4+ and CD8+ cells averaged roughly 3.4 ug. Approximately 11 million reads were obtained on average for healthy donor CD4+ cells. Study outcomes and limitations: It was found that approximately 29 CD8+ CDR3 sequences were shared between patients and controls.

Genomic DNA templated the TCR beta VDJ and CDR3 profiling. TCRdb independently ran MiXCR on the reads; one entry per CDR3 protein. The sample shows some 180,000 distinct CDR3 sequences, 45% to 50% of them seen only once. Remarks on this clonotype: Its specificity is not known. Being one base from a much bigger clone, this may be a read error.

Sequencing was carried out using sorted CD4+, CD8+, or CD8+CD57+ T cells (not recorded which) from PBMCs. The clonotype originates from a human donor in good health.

In DNA form, the CDR3 reads TGTGCCAGTAGTCCAGGGACTAGCGGGAGGATGTTAGGCATTCGGTACTTC. Translated: CASSPGTSGRMLGIRYF. The chain links TRBV19 to TRBJ2-4; 15 nucleotides match TRBD2. Germline assignment: CDR1 LNHDA and CDR2 SQIVND (reference sequence). The CDR3 runs 17 residues. Looking up the rest from reference TRBV19 and TRBJ2-4 gives the full variable domain: DGGITQSPKYLFRKEGQNVTLSCEQNLNHDAMYWYRQDPGQGLRLIYYSQIVNDFQKGDIAEGYSVSREKKESFPLTVTSAQKNPTAFYLCASSPGTSGRMLGIRYFGAGTRLSVL.